These T cell receptor beta chains were read from a single sample in a study of blood T cell repertoires in COVID-19. Assay used: immunoSEQ multiplex PCR; TCRdb lists only in-frame clones, some missing. The data show 300,000 to 350,000 clones, about nine tenths seen once. Sequencing input: peripheral blood. The receptor source for this set is a man between 25 and 39 years old with COVID-19, enrolled during active disease. Each CDR3 is given with its conserved first and last residue. D genes are given only for firm matches. Size is stated for part of the rows, as once, few or many counts, or as a class when the clone is expanded.

J gene	clone size	D gene	V gene	CDR3 protein	CDR3 DNA
TRBJ1-4	NA	NA	TRBV30	CASRGSESEKLFF	TGTGCCTCCAGGGGTAGTGAAAGTGAAAAACTGTTTTTT
TRBJ1-1	NA	NA	TRBV29-1	CSVHFGTGNTEAFF	TGCAGCGTCCACTTCGGGACTGGGAACACTGAAGCTTTCTTT
TRBJ1-5	NA	NA	TRBV19	CASSYMGAVQPQHF	TGTGCCAGTAGTTACATGGGGGCGGTTCAGCCCCAGCATTTT
TRBJ2-2	NA	TRBD2	TRBV27	CASSKQGLAGTNTGELFF	TGTGCCAGCAGCAAGCAGGGACTAGCGGGAACGAACACCGGGGAGCTGTTTTTT
TRBJ1-2	NA	NA	TRBV24-1	CATSDLNLNYGYTF	TGTGCCACCAGTGATTTAAACCTAAACTATGGCTACACCTTC
TRBJ2-2	NA	NA	TRBV7-9	CASRGDLTGELFF	TGTGCCAGCAGGGGAGACCTCACCGGGGAGCTGTTTTTT
TRBJ2-1	NA	NA	TRBV11-1	CASSPDALLGEQFF	TGTGCCAGCAGCCCAGATGCCCTCCTTGGTGAGCAGTTCTTC
TRBJ1-6	NA	NA	TRBV10-3	CAISGYPTVLSSYNSPLHF	TGTGCCATCAGTGGTTACCCCACCGTTCTAAGCTCCTATAATTCACCCCTCCACTTT
TRBJ1-2	NA	TRBD1	TRBV7-2	CASSLYGTGGDSIYGYTF	TGTGCCAGCAGCTTATACGGGACAGGGGGTGACTCCATCTATGGCTACACCTTC
TRBJ2-7	NA	TRBD1	TRBV28	CASSGTGGRYEQYF	TGTGCCAGCAGTGGGACAGGGGGCAGATACGAGCAGTACTTC
TRBJ2-3	NA	TRBD2	TRBV6-2/TRBV6-3	CASSPTSGRVGDTQYF	TGTGCCAGCAGCCCGACTAGCGGGAGGGTCGGGGATACGCAGTATTTT
TRBJ1-2	NA	NA	TRBV14	CASSLVYSGGYTF	TGTGCCAGCAGCCTTGTTTACAGCGGTGGCTACACCTTC
TRBJ1-1	NA	NA	TRBV7-9	CASSQQVNTEAFF	TGTGCCAGCAGCCAACAGGTGAACACTGAAGCTTTCTTT
TRBJ2-2	NA	NA	TRBV28	CASSLWTGNTGELFF	TGTGCCAGCAGTTTATGGACAGGAAACACCGGGGAGCTGTTTTTT
TRBJ2-1	NA	TRBD1	TRBV28	CASSLVPGTGAYNEQFF	TGTGCCAGCAGTTTAGTTCCAGGGACAGGTGCCTACAATGAGCAGTTCTTC
TRBJ1-2	NA	NA	TRBV19	CASSVDKTYGYTF	TGTGCCAGTAGCGTCGACAAAACCTATGGCTACACCTTC
TRBJ2-5	NA	TRBD1	TRBV20-1	CSASRDSQETQYF	TGCAGTGCTAGTCGGGACAGCCAAGAGACCCAGTACTTC
TRBJ1-4	NA	TRBD1	TRBV30	CAWSRDSSNEKLFF	TGTGCCTGGAGTCGGGACAGTTCTAATGAAAAACTGTTTTTT
TRBJ2-1	NA	TRBD2	TRBV19	CASTASGGTYNEQFF	TGTGCCAGTACGGCTAGCGGGGGGACCTACAATGAGCAGTTCTTC
TRBJ2-1	NA	TRBD2	TRBV4-2	CASSRPGLADYNEQFF	TGTGCCAGCAGCCGCCCCGGACTAGCGGATTACAATGAGCAGTTCTTC
TRBJ2-2	once	NA	TRBV9	CASSVQGQTGELFF	TGTGCCAGCAGCGTTCAGGGCCAAACCGGGGAGCTGTTTTTT
TRBJ2-7	NA	NA	TRBV6-2/TRBV6-3	CASSYSVRSQGIHEQYF	TGTGCCAGCAGTTACTCGGTCCGTTCGCAGGGTATACACGAGCAGTACTTC
TRBJ2-3	NA	TRBD1	TRBV27	CASSFLRGTGVTDTQYF	TGTGCCAGCAGTTTTTTGAGGGGAACAGGGGTCACAGATACGCAGTATTTT
TRBJ1-4	NA	TRBD1	TRBV15	CATSRGTGWDEKLFF	TGTGCCACCAGCAGGGGGACAGGGTGGGATGAAAAACTGTTTTTT
TRBJ2-5	NA	NA	TRBV2	CASSGLGRETQYF	TGTGCCAGCAGTGGTTTGGGGAGAGAGACCCAGTACTTC
TRBJ1-2	NA	TRBD1	TRBV18	CASSPGQGASYGYTF	TGTGCCAGCTCACCGGGACAGGGTGCGAGCTATGGCTACACCTTC
TRBJ2-3	NA	NA	TRBV9	CASSVGTTDTQYF	TGTGCCAGCAGCGTGGGCACCACAGATACGCAGTATTTT
TRBJ2-7	few	TRBD2	TRBV28	CASSLTGTTSYEQYF	TGTGCCAGCAGTTTAACCGGGACTACCTCCTACGAGCAGTACTTC
TRBJ1-3	few	NA	TRBV29-1	CSVGTDRLTGNTIYF	TGCAGCGTGGGAACCGACAGGCTCACTGGAAACACCATATATTTT
TRBJ1-1	NA	TRBD1	TRBV7-8	CASSLGDRGFKEAFF	TGTGCCAGCAGCTTAGGGGACAGGGGATTTAAGGAAGCTTTCTTT
TRBJ1-6	NA	TRBD1	TRBV5-5	CASQLNRQGVYNSPLHF	TGTGCCAGTCAGCTTAACCGACAGGGAGTTTACAATTCACCCCTCCACTTT
TRBJ1-2	NA	NA	TRBV7-9	CASSLASGDGYTF	TGTGCCAGCAGCTTAGCATCCGGGGATGGCTACACCTTC
TRBJ2-7	NA	NA	TRBV9	CASSVAGGSPYEQYF	TGTGCCAGCAGCGTAGCCGGGGGTTCCCCCTACGAGCAGTACTTC
TRBJ1-5	NA	TRBD1	TRBV27	CASSLLAPPGQLPNQPQHF	TGTGCCAGCAGTTTATTGGCCCCACCGGGACAGCTACCCAATCAGCCCCAGCATTTT
TRBJ2-4	NA	TRBD1	TRBV4-3	CASSQLTGVAKNIQYF	TGCGCCAGCAGCCAGCTTACAGGGGTAGCCAAAAACATTCAGTACTTC
TRBJ1-1	NA	NA	TRBV18	CASSPRQTGMNTEAFF	TGTGCCAGCTCACCAAGGCAGACTGGCATGAACACTGAAGCTTTCTTT
TRBJ2-4	NA	TRBD1	TRBV7-8	CASSYGQGSAKNIQYF	TGTGCCAGCAGCTATGGACAGGGTAGTGCCAAAAACATTCAGTACTTC
TRBJ2-5	NA	TRBD2	TRBV3-1/TRBV3-2	CATRGWLAGVEPSLNPEETQYF	TGTGCCACCCGGGGATGGCTAGCGGGAGTAGAACCCTCCCTGAACCCTGAGGAGACCCAGTACTTC
TRBJ1-4	NA	TRBD1	TRBV3-1/TRBV3-2	CASSQTGTANEKLFF	TGTGCCAGCAGCCAAACGGGGACAGCTAATGAAAAACTGTTTTTT
TRBJ2-7	NA	NA	TRBV22-1	CPGSAPGTAYLSYEQYF	TGTCCTGGGAGCGCCCCCGGGACTGCTTATCTCTCCTACGAGCAGTACTTC
TRBJ2-3	NA	TRBD1	TRBV9	CASSVQGASTDTQYF	TGTGCCAGCAGCGTACAGGGGGCTTCCACAGATACGCAGTATTTT
TRBJ2-1	once	TRBD2	TRBV14	CASSFLAGAGNEQFF	TGTGCCAGCAGCTTTCTAGCGGGAGCGGGTAATGAGCAGTTCTTC
TRBJ2-7	NA	TRBD1	TRBV7-3	CASSFRPNRGWNGEQYF	TGTGCCAGCAGCTTCAGACCCAACAGGGGGTGGAATGGCGAGCAGTACTTC
TRBJ1-2	NA	TRBD1	TRBV25-1	CASSDWGQGGRIYGYTF	TGTGCCAGCAGTGACTGGGGACAGGGTGGGAGAATCTATGGCTACACCTTC
TRBJ1-1	NA	NA	TRBV5-1	CASSLGGPEAEAFF	TGCGCCAGCAGCTTGGGTGGCCCGGAGGCTGAAGCTTTCTTT
TRBJ2-7	NA	TRBD1	TRBV19	CASSAGGQGAGEQYF	TGTGCCAGTAGTGCGGGGGGACAGGGGGCGGGCGAGCAGTACTTC
TRBJ1-3	NA	TRBD1	TRBV30	CAWDGGLTGVGNTIYF	TGTGCCTGGGATGGGGGACTGACAGGGGTTGGAAACACCATATATTTT
TRBJ2-3	NA	TRBD2	TRBV6-2/TRBV6-3	CASSYSWGTLEREGGTDTQYF	TGTGCCAGCAGTTACTCGTGGGGGACACTTGAGCGGGAGGGAGGCACAGATACGCAGTATTTT
TRBJ1-4	NA	NA	TRBV6-5	CASSSPGGEKLFF	TGTGCCAGCAGTTCCCCAGGAGGAGAAAAACTGTTTTTT
TRBJ1-6	few	NA	TRBV10-3	CAIRPGDYNSPLHF	TGTGCCATCAGACCGGGAGACTATAATTCACCCCTCCACTTT
TRBJ1-2	NA	TRBD1	TRBV27	CASSLWGQGNYGYTF	TGTGCCAGCAGTTTATGGGGACAGGGAAACTATGGCTACACCTTC
TRBJ2-3	NA	NA	TRBV5-8	CASSPGAGTDTQYF	TGTGCCAGCAGCCCGGGAGCCGGTACAGATACGCAGTATTTT
TRBJ1-2	NA	NA	TRBV24-1	CATSARGGTANYGYTF	TGTGCCACCAGTGCCCGGGGCGGGACGGCAAACTATGGCTACACCTTC